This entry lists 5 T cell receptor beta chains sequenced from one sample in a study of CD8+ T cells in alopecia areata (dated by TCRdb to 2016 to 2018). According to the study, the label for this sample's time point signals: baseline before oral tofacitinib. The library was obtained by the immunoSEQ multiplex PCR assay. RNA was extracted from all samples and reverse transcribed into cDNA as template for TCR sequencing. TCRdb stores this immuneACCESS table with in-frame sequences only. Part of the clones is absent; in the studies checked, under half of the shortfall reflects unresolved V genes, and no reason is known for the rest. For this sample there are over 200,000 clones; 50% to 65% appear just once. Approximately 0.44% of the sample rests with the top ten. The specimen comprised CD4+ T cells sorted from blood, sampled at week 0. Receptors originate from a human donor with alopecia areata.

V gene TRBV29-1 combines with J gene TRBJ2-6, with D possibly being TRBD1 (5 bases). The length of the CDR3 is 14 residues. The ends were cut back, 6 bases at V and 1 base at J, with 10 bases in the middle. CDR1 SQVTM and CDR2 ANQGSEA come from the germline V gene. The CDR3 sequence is CSVETASGANVLTF. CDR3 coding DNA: TGCAGCGTGGAGACAGCTTCTGGGGCCAACGTCCTGACTTTC.

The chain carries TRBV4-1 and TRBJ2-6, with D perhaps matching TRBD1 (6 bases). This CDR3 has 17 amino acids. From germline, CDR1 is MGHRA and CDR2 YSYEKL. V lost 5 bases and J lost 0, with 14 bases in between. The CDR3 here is CASSAFTGFSGANVLTF. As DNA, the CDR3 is TGCGCCAGCAGCGCGTTTACAGGGTTCTCTGGGGCCAACGTCCTGACTTTC.

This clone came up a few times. The CDR3 reads CASKTGGYEQYF. CDR3 sequence (DNA): TGTGCCAGCAAGACAGGGGGCTACGAGCAGTACTTC. The gene calls are TRBV4-2 and TRBJ2-7; 9 nucleotides match TRBD1. The CDR3 runs to 12 residues. CDR1 is LGHNA, CDR2 YNFKEQ, per germline. Losses at the gene ends were 7 bases for V and 3 bases for J; bases not matched to a gene: 1.

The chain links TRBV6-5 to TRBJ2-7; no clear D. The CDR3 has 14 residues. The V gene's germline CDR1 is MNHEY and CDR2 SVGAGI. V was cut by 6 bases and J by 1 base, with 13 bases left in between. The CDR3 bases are TGTGCCAGCAGACTGAGGTGGAGTTCCTACGAGCAGTACTTC. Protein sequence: CASRLRWSSYEQYF.

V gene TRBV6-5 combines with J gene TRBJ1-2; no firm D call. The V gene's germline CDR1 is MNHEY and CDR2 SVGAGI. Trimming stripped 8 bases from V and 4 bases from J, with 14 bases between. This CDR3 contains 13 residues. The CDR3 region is CASGTPGPYGYTF. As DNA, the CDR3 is TGTGCCAGCGGCACCCCGGGCCCCTATGGCTACACCTTC.